This TCR beta chain was sequenced in a study of cytomegalovirus exposure and HLA in healthy donors. The CDR3 is 13 residues long. Germline V gene lookup returns CDR1 SGHKS and CDR2 YYEKEE (reference sequence). V shed 6 bases, J shed 3 bases, and the junction held 4 bases outside the gene matches. Worth noting for this clone: What it binds is unknown.

Whole-study results and caveats: Fewer than 200 TCR beta chains were listed as cytomegalovirus-associated.

PCR was performed using 60 Vbeta and 13 Jbeta primers. As originally analysed: The count from a later analysis was tens of millions of unique TCR beta chains, roughly 11 million of them shared. The data were produced by immunoSEQ multiplex PCR, yet TCRdb's version contains in-frame clones alone and is incomplete. V and J calls and clone size come straight from that table; D and trimming were deduced from the DNA. This specimen shows about 70,000 clones; the ten leading clones hold 2.4%. The chain joins TRBV5-5 to TRBJ2-3; 7 nucleotides line up with TRBD2. The sample comprised PBMCs. The source of this sequence is a female donor in good health and CMV-seropositive. CDR3 sequence (DNA): TGTGCCAGCAACCTCGGGGGGACAGATACGCAGTATTTT. Protein: CASNLGGTDTQYF.